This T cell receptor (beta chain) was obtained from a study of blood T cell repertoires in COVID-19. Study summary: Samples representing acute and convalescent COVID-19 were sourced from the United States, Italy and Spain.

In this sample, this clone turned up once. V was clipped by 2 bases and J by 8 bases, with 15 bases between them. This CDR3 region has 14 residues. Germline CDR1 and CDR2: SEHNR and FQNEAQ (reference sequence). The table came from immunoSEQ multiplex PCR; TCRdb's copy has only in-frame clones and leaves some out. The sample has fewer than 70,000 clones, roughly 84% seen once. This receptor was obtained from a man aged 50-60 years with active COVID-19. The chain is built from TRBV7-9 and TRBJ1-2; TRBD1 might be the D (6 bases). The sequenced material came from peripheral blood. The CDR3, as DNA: TGTGCCAGCAGCTTAATGGGGGCAGCTGGAGGCTACACCTTC. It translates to CASSLMGAAGGYTF. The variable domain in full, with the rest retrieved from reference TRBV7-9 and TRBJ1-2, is DTGVSQNPRHKITKRGQNVTFRCDPISEHNRLYWYRQTLGQGPEFLTYFQNEAQLEKSRLLSDRFSAERPKGSFSTLEIQRTEQGDSAMYLCASSLMGAAGGYTFGSGTRLTVV.